A selection of T cell receptor beta chains follows, all from one sample in a study of a mutant IDH1 vaccine in newly diagnosed glioma. Sequenced by immunoSEQ multiplex PCR; TCRdb stores in-frame clones only, minus some. The profile shows roughly 26,000 clones, roughly 85% of them singletons. What these receptors recognize is not known. This specimen was PBMCs, taken from a glioma patient whose treatment included an IDH1 peptide vaccine. These receptors came from a man aged 30 to 45 with glioma. CDR3s include the opening cysteine and the closing phenylalanine or tryptophan. Fields, in order: D gene, clone size, V gene, J gene, CDR3 DNA, CDR3 protein. D genes are given only for firm matches. Some rows mark clone size as missing; the rest say once, few, many or name a class of expanded clone.

>TRBD1|NA|TRBV30|TRBJ1-4
TGTGCCTGGAGTAGACAGGGTTTCGAAAAACTGTTTTTT
CAWSRQGFEKLFF
>NA|NA|TRBV7-8|TRBJ2-5
TGTGCCAGCAGCTTAAATCCAAGAAGGGAGACCCAGTACTTC
CASSLNPRRETQYF
>NA|NA|TRBV4-2|TRBJ2-7
TGTGCCAGCAGCCGATTAGTGGGGGTGGACGAGCAGTACTTC
CASSRLVGVDEQYF
>TRBD1|NA|TRBV5-1|TRBJ1-5
TGCGCCAGCAGCCCTGGGACAGGCCGTTCTCAGCCCCAGCATTTT
CASSPGTGRSQPQHF
>NA|NA|TRBV18|TRBJ2-1
TGTGCCAGCTCACCCCTTCAAGGGGATTACAATGAGCAGTTCTTC
CASSPLQGDYNEQFF
>TRBD1|NA|TRBV7-9|TRBJ2-7
TGTGCCAGCAGCTTAGCCTCGGCGGACAGGCCCACTTTC
CASSLASADRPTF
>NA|NA|TRBV5-1|TRBJ2-7
TGCGCCAGCAGCAAGGAACAGGGTAGCTACGAGCAGTACTTC
CASSKEQGSYEQYF
>NA|NA|TRBV6-5|TRBJ1-6
TGTGCCAGCAGTTTCACTAATTCACCCCTCCACTTT
CASSFTNSPLHF
>NA|NA|TRBV6-5|TRBJ1-4
TGTGCCAGCAGGGCCGATACTATTAATGAAAAACTGTTTTTT
CASRADTINEKLFF
>NA|few|TRBV4-1|TRBJ2-5
TGCGCCAGCAGCCAAGATCCCCAGTTAGAGACCCAGTACTTC
CASSQDPQLETQYF
>NA|NA|TRBV6-5|TRBJ2-5
TGTGCCAGCACCCCGGATGGGAGCCAAGAGACCCAGTACTTC
CASTPDGSQETQYF
>NA|NA|TRBV5-1|TRBJ1-3
TGCGCCAGCAGCTTGGAGGAAAGCTCTGGAAACACCATATATTTT
CASSLEESSGNTIYF
>NA|NA|TRBV28|TRBJ2-7
TGTGCCAGCAGTTTCCAGGCTGGGGCGGGGTACGAGCAGTACTTC
CASSFQAGAGYEQYF
>NA|NA|TRBV6-1|TRBJ2-2
TGTGCCAGCAGTGAAGAGAGCACCGGGGAGCTGTTTTTT
CASSEESTGELFF
>TRBD1|once|TRBV6-5|TRBJ2-2
TGTGCCAGCAGACCGGACAGGGAATTCACCGGGGAGCTGTTTTTT
CASRPDREFTGELFF
>TRBD1|few|TRBV5-1|TRBJ1-1
TGCGCCAGTAGCACAGGGGTGGCCACTGAAGCTTTCTTT
CASSTGVATEAFF
>TRBD1|NA|TRBV28|TRBJ2-7
TGTGCCAGCAGTTTGGTCTACAGGGGCTACGAGCAGTACTTC
CASSLVYRGYEQYF
>NA|NA|TRBV4-1|TRBJ2-5
TGCGCCAGCAGCCAAGATCAGGGGGGGGAGACCCAGTACTTC
CASSQDQGGETQYF
>NA|NA|TRBV27|TRBJ2-1
TGTGCCAGCGCTCAGGGCAGGACAACCTACAATGAGCAGTTCTTC
CASAQGRTTYNEQFF
>TRBD1|few|TRBV2|TRBJ2-2
TGTGCCAGCAGCCCGACAGGGCCGAACACCGGGGAGCTGTTTTTT
CASSPTGPNTGELFF
>NA|NA|TRBV25-1|TRBJ1-2
TGTGCCAGCACACTGGGGGCGGGCTATGGCTACACCTTC
CASTLGAGYGYTF
>NA|NA|TRBV5-1|TRBJ2-3
TGCGCCAGCAGCTTGGAGGGGAGCACAGATACGCAGTATTTT
CASSLEGSTDTQYF
>NA|NA|TRBV20-1|TRBJ2-7
TGCAGTGCTAGAGAAGGACTGAAAGAGGGCTTC
CSAREGLKEGF
>NA|few|TRBV6-5|TRBJ2-2
TGTGCCAGCAGATATGGTCGGGAGAGTACCGGGGAGCTGTTTTTT
CASRYGRESTGELFF
>NA|NA|TRBV5-6|TRBJ2-6
TGTGCCAGCACCGATATGGGGGGTTCTGGGGCCAACGTCCTGACTTTC
CASTDMGGSGANVLTF